This T cell receptor beta chain derives from a study of naive and memory T cell subsets. The study's findings and limits: Over 90% of naive TCR sequences appeared only once, unlike memory subsets. Between naive and memory subsets, TCR abundance power law exponents differed. Possibly reflecting memory cells re-expressing CD45RA, a few larger clonotypes occurred in naive repertoires, especially CD8.

V gave up 3 bases and J gave up 10 bases, with 12 bases separating them. CDR3 length: 12 residues. Germline V gene sequence: CDR1 MNHNS, CDR2 SASEGT. The beta constant-region primer was an equimolar mix of two oligonucleotides covering TRBC1 and TRBC2. Four rounds of PCR amplified the ligated cDNA using nested alpha and beta constant-region primers plus SP2. Using its own MiXCR run on the UMI-ligation and nested PCR reads, TCRdb lists one record per CDR3 protein. This table holds about 150,000 distinct CDR3 sequences, 22% found once. This clonotype was observed at least ten times. What it binds is not known. Separate alpha and beta amplification began at the second PCR step. CD4 T cells were positively selected, then CD8 T cells from the CD4-negative fraction.

The sequence was obtained from a human donor in good health. This chain uses TRBV6-1 with TRBJ1-1; D is undetermined. The sample taken for sequencing was naive CD4+ T cells from blood. CDR3 coding DNA: TGTGCCAGCAGTGAGTTATCACTGCGAGCTTTCTTT. Amino acid sequence: CASSELSLRAFF.